Listed here are 9 T cell receptor beta chains from one sample, sequenced in a study of siplizumab effects on memory and regulatory T cells. Assay: immunoSEQ multiplex PCR; the TCRdb copy retains only in-frame clones and omits some. The sample gives some 70,000 clones, around 90% of which show up once; 1.7% is in the top ten. The sample was Tregs sorted from blood. The origin of the receptors is a human donor in good health.

In its sample, this clone was seen a few times. CDR3 in DNA: TGTGCCAGCAGTGAAAGACGGGAAAACAATGAGCAGTTCTTC. This gives the protein CASSERRENNEQFF. This chain joins TRBV2 and TRBJ2-1; perhaps TRBD2 as D (5 bases). This CDR3 region has 14 residues. Germline lookup yields CDR1 SNHLY and CDR2 FYNNEI. The V end lost 2 bases, the J end lost 5 bases, and 10 bases lay between the germline ends.

The chain uses TRBV5-1 and TRBJ2-5, with D hard to call. The CDR3 is 13 amino acids. Germline V CDR1 and CDR2: SGHRS, YFSETQ. V was shortened by 1 base and J by 3 bases, with 7 bases between the two germline ends. CDR3 loop: CASSLSGKETQYF. CDR3 in DNA: TGCGCCAGCAGCTTGTCCGGTAAAGAGACCCAGTACTTC. Together with reference TRBV5-1 and TRBJ2-5, the CDR3 gives the full variable domain: KAGVTQTPRYLIKTRGQQVTLSCSPISGHRSVSWYQQTPGQGLQFLFEYFSETQRNKGNFPGRFSGRQFSNSRSEMNVSTLELGDSALYLCASSLSGKETQYFGPGTRLLVL.

This rearrangement joins TRBV15 to TRBJ2-1; 7 bases are a match to TRBD2. The CDR3 contains 16 residues. Trimming at V came to 1 base and at J to 2 bases, leaving 5 bases not matched to a gene. The germline CDR1 and CDR2 sequences are LNHNV and YYDKDF (reference sequence). In nucleotides, the CDR3 is TGTGCCACCAGCAGAGTGCGGGAGACGGCCTACAATGAGCAGTTCTTC. This encodes CATSRVRETAYNEQFF.

The chain is built from TRBV19 and TRBJ2-7; 8 bases are shared with TRBD1. There are 16 residues in the CDR3. Germline V gene lookup returns CDR1 LNHDA and CDR2 SQIVND (reference sequence). V lost 6 bases, J lost 5 bases, and 15 bases stayed unmatched. CDR3 sequence reads: CASRLWGGQGNDEQYF. The DNA for the CDR3 is TGTGCCAGTAGGCTCTGGGGTGGACAGGGAAATGACGAGCAGTACTTC. Full variable domain (missing parts from reference TRBV19 and TRBJ2-7): DGGITQSPKYLFRKEGQNVTLSCEQNLNHDAMYWYRQDPGQGLRLIYYSQIVNDFQKGDIAEGYSVSREKKESFPLTVTSAQKNPTAFYLCASRLWGGQGNDEQYFGPGTRLTVT.

V usage is TRBV5-1 and J usage is TRBJ2-5; unclear D gene. Trimming took off 0 bases at V and 5 bases at J, with 11 bases between the two ends. Germline CDR1 and CDR2: SGHRS and YFSETQ. The CDR3 has 14 amino acids. The CDR3 loop is CASSLVLVGETQYF. In DNA, the CDR3 is TGCGCCAGCAGCTTGGTTCTGGTGGGGGAGACCCAGTACTTC.

To note about this clone: One end of the junction does not line up with germline, which may come from a read error. The chain joins TRBV29-1 to TRBJ1-1, with D perhaps matching TRBD1 (5 bases). CDR3 length equals 12 residues. Germline CDR1 and CDR2: SQVTM and ANQGSEA. The CDR3 coding sequence is TGCAGCGTCGAAGGACAGAACACTGAAGCTTTCTTT. Protein product: CSVEGQNTEAFF. Full variable domain (outside the CDR3, taken from reference TRBV29-1 and TRBJ1-1): SAVISQKPSRDICQRGTSLTIQCQVDSQVTMMFWYRQQPGQSLTLIATANQGSEATYESGFVIDKFPISRPNLTFSTLTVSNMSPEDSSIYLCSVEGQNTEAFFGQGTRLTVV.

The J gene is TRBJ2-1, the V gene TRBV30; no clear D. Germline V lookup: CDR1 GTSNPN, CDR2 SVGIG (reference sequence). Trimming left V 6 bases short and J 11 bases short, with 23 bases between. The CDR3 loop spans 14 amino acids. This CDR3 reads CACRSQNFGPQQFF. In DNA, the CDR3 is TGTGCCTGCCGGTCTCAAAACTTTGGTCCCCAGCAGTTCTTC.

The chain uses TRBV6-5 and TRBJ1-2; D ambiguous. Between the trimmed V and J ends, which lost 0 bases and 5 bases, there was a span of 16 bases. Germline V gene lookup returns CDR1 MNHEY and CDR2 SVGAGI. The CDR3 spans 16 residues. The chain's CDR3 is CASSYSYRVPTYGYTF. In DNA form, the CDR3 reads TGTGCCAGCAGTTACTCTTACAGAGTCCCCACTTATGGCTACACCTTC.

The V call is TRBV19, the J call TRBJ2-5, with D unclear. Germline-derived CDR1 and CDR2 are LNHDA and SQIVND (reference sequence). With 5 bases removed from V and 5 bases from J, the gap between germline ends came to 15 bases. This CDR3 spans 14 amino acids. The CDR3 nucleotides are TGTGCCAGTAGTCCCGGTTATTATGGGGAGACCCAGTACTTC. As protein: CASSPGYYGETQYF.